This T cell receptor (beta chain) came from a study of blood T cell repertoires in COVID-19. Background on the study: T cells, B-cell-depleted T cells, or PBMCs supplied cDNA or gDNA.

Per the original data handling: It was from reference gene primer amplification that nucleated cell counts were estimated. The data were produced by immunoSEQ multiplex PCR, yet TCRdb's version contains in-frame clones alone and is incomplete. V and J calls and clone size are as listed in that table; D and trimming were resolved from the DNA. Of 150,000 to 200,000 clones in the sample, 70% to 85% were seen once. The TCR comes from a woman aged 25-40 years with acute or convalescent COVID-19. Input material: peripheral blood.

This CDR3 is CSASEASGIKYEQYF. Here the CDR3 DNA reads TGCAGTGCTAGTGAGGCTAGCGGGATAAAATACGAGCAGTACTTC. The chain combines TRBV20-1 with TRBJ2-7; the match to TRBD2 covers 9 bases. The CDR3 runs to 15 residues. CDR1 and CDR2 from the germline V gene are DFQATT and SNEGSKA (reference sequence). The trim removed 3 bases at V and 4 bases at J, leaving 10 bases unmatched.